This T cell receptor beta chain was found in a study of T cell repertoires in cytomegalovirus infection. On the study more broadly: Newly reported HLA-C-restricted and thoroughly characterized HLA-B-restricted CMV epitopes were employed. The public TCR beta signatures pointed to both CMV infection and matching HLA type. Points from the study as a whole: Accumulated public TCR beta family frequency recognized individuals carrying CMV together with the relevant HLA. HLA-C-restricted CMV clonotypes gave the most frequent clonotype in two of eight donors.

This clonotype was found many times. Its antigen is still unknown. The V and J ends lost 4 bases and 4 bases, in that order; junction bases with no gene match: 10. CDR1 is SGHVS, CDR2 FQNEAQ, per germline. The CDR3 has 15 residues. Each CDR3 protein is one row after TCRdb ran MiXCR on the reads. The data show 900,000 to 950,000 distinct CDR3 sequences, less than 35% seen once. The genes are TRBV7-8 and TRBJ2-7; 7 bases match TRBD1. The sequenced sample was cultured CD8+ T cells from PBMCs, obtained from culture after CMV antigen stimulation. The clonotype originates from a human donor in good health (CMV status not recorded). Some clones in this sample may be carry-over from other donors' samples. CDR3: CASSWSGTDTYEQYF. The CDR3 nucleotides read TGTGCCAGCAGCTGGTCCGGGACAGACACTTACGAGCAGTACTTC.